These 3 T cell receptor beta chains came from one sample sequenced in a study of shared clonotypes between healthy human individuals. Measured with immunoSEQ multiplex PCR; TCRdb has only the in-frame clones, and not every one. Among 300,000 to 400,000 clones listed, less than 75% were seen once. Sequenced: memory CD4+ T cells sorted from blood. The sample's subset: CD45RA-negative fraction. These receptors came from a young man in good health.

This clone was recorded a few times. V is TRBV28 and J is TRBJ1-2; tentatively, D is TRBD1 (6 bases). The germline V gene encodes CDR1 MDHEN and CDR2 SYDVKM. The CDR3 contains 15 residues. Trimming took 5 bases from V and 6 from J, leaving 19 bases between them. The CDR3 sequence: CASSLPRGGANGYTF. CDR3 coding DNA: TGTGCCAGCAGTCTCCCTCGTGGGGGGGCGAATGGCTACACCTTC.

V gene TRBV19 combines with J gene TRBJ2-7; tentatively, D is TRBD1 (6 bases). The CDR3 consists of 13 residues. With 1 base removed from V and 6 bases from J, the gap between germline ends came to 10 bases. From germline, CDR1 is LNHDA and CDR2 SQIVND (reference sequence). CDR3 sequence: CASSIGQVGEQYF. The CDR3 DNA reads TGTGCCAGTAGTATAGGACAGGTAGGCGAGCAGTACTTC.

A few counts support this clone. This chain links TRBV18 with TRBJ1-2; 10 bases line up with TRBD1. Trimming removed 2 bases from V and 13 bases from J; junction bases left unmatched: 13. Germline V lookup: CDR1 KGHSH, CDR2 LQKENI. There are 15 residues in the CDR3. As DNA, the CDR3 is TGTGCCAGCTCACCAATGACAGGGGGCGCGGATTTCTGCACCTTC. It specifies CASSPMTGGADFCTF.